This T cell receptor beta chain was sequenced during a study of PD-1 blockade in classical Hodgkin lymphoma (dated by TCRdb to between 2020 and 2021). In the study overall: Nivolumab dosing was 3 mg/kg intravenously every 2 weeks, continuing until either disease progression or unacceptable toxicity. The study used TCR beta sequencing and CyTOF to define a peripheral blood immune signature of response to PD-1 blockade in classical Hodgkin lymphoma.

The Qiagen DNeasy kit was used to extract genomic DNA both from unsorted PBMCs and from the negatively selected CD4+ and CD8+ fractions. Amplification of TCR beta CDR3 regions was done by immunoSEQ multiplex PCR with primers that anneal to V and J segments. Amplification bias was minimized using a synthetic immune receptor repertoire, and residual bias was removed computationally after sequencing. The paper's processing steps were these. Custom Python scripts were used to quantify repertoire diversity as the Shannon entropy index. Unsorted, CD4+ and CD8+ repertoires were analyzed separately, except in combined analyses where CD4+ and CD8+ sequences were merged in silico. Clonal expansion was defined as a frequency increase of at least 2-fold after treatment compared with C1D1, and clones undetected at baseline were assigned a pseudocount of 0.5. Clones with 0 or 1 copy at C1D1 were defined as singleton clones, while clones with 2 or more copies were defined as non-singleton clones. By matching protein sequences in sorted samples from the same patient, clones expanded in unsorted samples were annotated as CD4+, CD8+ or unknown. Wilcoxon tests on paired samples were used to test changes in diversity from C1D1 to C4D1. TCRdb took this table from immuneACCESS and kept in-frame rearrangements with V and J called. Such tables lack part of the clones; where checked against another copy, unresolved V genes explain under half of the gap, and the rest is unexplained. That table supplies the V and J calls and clone size; D and trimming were determined from the DNA. This sample gives tens of thousands of clones in total; 85% to 90% of them show up just once. The ten biggest clones cover approximately 16% of the sample.

V drops 1 base and J drops 0 bases, leaving 8 bases in between. CDR1 SNHLY and CDR2 FYNNEI are derived from the germline V gene. The CDR3 goes from the cysteine to the phenylalanine over 15 residues. Only CDR3 DNA remains: 45 bases, in frame from the first base. Points on this clone: The antigen it recognizes is unknown. Base qualities are not recorded, but no much larger clone differs from it by a single base.

Points the paper makes about the study in general: Baseline TCR diversity was reported to be lower in newly diagnosed patients than in healthy donors and to be lower still in relapsed/refractory patients. Only a single clinical trial cohort was studied, and what caused the repertoire differences, possibly disease activity or prior therapy, remained undefined. Patients starting nivolumab less than 1 year after ASCT had lower diversity and were excluded from later analyses to avoid confounding by immune reconstitution. Among trial patients, those achieving complete response had baseline diversity similar to that of newly diagnosed patients, while diversity was significantly lower in partial responders and progressors. A significant rise by C4D1 was seen in CD4+ but not CD8+ TCR diversity (p=0.0027 vs p=0.16), with the rise being most apparent in complete responders (p=0.02).

The time point label on this specimen signifies: cycle 1 day 1 (C1D1), immediately before nivolumab initiation. All trial patients had relapsed after autologous stem cell transplantation, with cohorts A, B and C differing in prior brentuximab vedotin exposure. A total of fewer than 65 patients with relapsed/refractory classical Hodgkin lymphoma made up the trial cohort, and each patient's best overall response was complete response, partial response or progressive disease. In the multi-cohort phase II CheckMate 205 trial, trial patients received single-agent nivolumab. An independent review committee assessed best overall response by applying the 2007 International Working Group response criteria. Trial PBMCs were collected just before the start of nivolumab (C1D1) and during therapy at cycle 2 day 1 and cycle 4 day 1. Peripheral blood was collected in 8 mL Vacutainer Cell Preparation Tubes, from which PBMCs were isolated by centrifugation and then cryopreserved.

The sample here was peripheral blood mononuclear cells (PBMCs), taken at baseline. The V gene is TRBV2 and the J gene is TRBJ2-3, with no reliable assignment of the D segment. This clonotype was obtained from a human donor with classical Hodgkin lymphoma. The base sequence is TGTGCCAGCAGTGAAGAGTCCGTCAGCACAGATACGCAGTATTTT. This gives the protein CASSEESVSTDTQYF.